The 28 T cell receptor beta chains below were found in one sample sequenced in a study of patients and donors after allogeneic stem cell transplantation. MiXCR was run by TCRdb on the RT-PCR reads, yielding one entry per CDR3 protein. This repertoire shows roughly 880,000 distinct CDR3 sequences, under 20% found once; its top ten account for about 6%. The source material was blood, either unsorted or a sorted T cell fraction (not recorded which). The receptors originated from a human donor who was either an allogeneic HSCT recipient or a stem cell or donor lymphocyte infusion donor (not recorded which). It is not recorded whose cells these are; they may come from a transplant donor.

The CDR3 is CASSLQRDFRGQFF. CDR3 bases: TGTGCCAGCAGCCTCCAGAGGGACTTCAGAGGGCAGTTCTTC. The chain joins TRBV3-1 to TRBJ2-1; D is perhaps TRBD2 (6 bases). Germline CDR1 reads LGHDT; CDR2 reads YNNKEL (reference sequence). V was shortened by 4 bases and J by 12 bases, with 19 bases between the two germline ends. The CDR3 extends over 14 amino acids.

This clonotype came up a few times. The V and J genes are TRBV5-1 and TRBJ2-7; TRBD1 aligns across 10 bases. CDR1 SGHRS and CDR2 YFSETQ come from the germline V gene. V lost 0 bases and J lost 5; bases outside the gene matches: 5. The CDR3 loop spans 15 amino acids. The CDR3 region is CASSLGGTGANEQYF. The CDR3 DNA is TGCGCCAGCAGCTTGGGAGGGACAGGGGCCAACGAGCAGTACTTC.

The chain carries TRBV6-2 or TRBV6-3 and TRBJ2-5, with 9 bases that match TRBD1. The CDR3 sequence is 15 residues long. Germline assignment: CDR1 MNHEY and CDR2 SVGEGT. The V segment lost 6 bases and the J segment 5 bases; nucleotides outside the gene matches: 10. DNA of the CDR3: TGTGCCAGCAGCGACGAACAGGGGGCACGGGAGACCCAGTACTTC. Protein: CASSDEQGARETQYF.

This rearrangement joins TRBV4-3 to TRBJ2-3; no clear D gene. Germline CDR1 and CDR2: LGHNA and YSLEER. Trimming removed 0 bases at V and 6 bases at J, with 10 bases between. The CDR3 length is 14 residues. The CDR3 coding sequence is TGCGCCAGCAGCCAAGAACCCCTAGGGGATACGCAGTATTTT. It translates to CASSQEPLGDTQYF.

The chain is built from TRBV5-1 and TRBJ1-1, with 7 nucleotides matching TRBD1. CDR1 is SGHRS, CDR2 YFSETQ, per germline. This CDR3 region has 15 residues. Unmatched junction bases numbered 10, after V lost 4 bases and J lost 4 bases. The CDR3 DNA reads as TGCGCCAGCAGCCCGGGACAGCCAGTGGGCACTGAAGCTTTCTTT. Its protein is CASSPGQPVGTEAFF.

This clonotype appeared a few times. The chain joins TRBV6-1 to TRBJ2-7; 8 positions agree with TRBD2. The CDR3 totals 13 residues. In germline, CDR1 is MNHNS, CDR2 SASEGT. V gave up 5 bases and J gave up 5 bases; unmatched junction bases: 5. Here the CDR3 DNA reads TGTGCCAGCAGTCGGGAGGGTGCCCACGAGCAGTACTTC. Residues: CASSREGAHEQYF.

The chain couples TRBV12-3 or TRBV12-4 to TRBJ2-1, with 9 positions matching TRBD2. Germline trimming cut 6 bases from V and 0 bases from J; bases unmatched to any gene: 12. There are 18 residues in the CDR3. CDR3 DNA sequence: TGTGCCAGCAGCCCAGTTGCGGGGGGGGTGAGCTCCTACAATGAGCAGTTCTTC. Translated: CASSPVAGGVSSYNEQFF.

This clonotype was counted many times. The CDR3 DNA is TGCGCCAGCAGCTATAGCGGGGCACTCTACGAGCAGTACTTC. Translation: CASSYSGALYEQYF. This sequence joins TRBV5-1 and TRBJ2-7, with TRBD2 identical over 8 bases. The CDR3 is 14 amino acids. V lost 3 bases and J lost 3; bases outside the gene matches: 5. Germline V gene data show CDR1 as SGHRS and CDR2 as YFSETQ.

The J gene is TRBJ2-5, the V gene TRBV20-1; 8 bases are a match to TRBD2. CDR1 is DFQATT, CDR2 SNEGSKA, per germline (reference sequence). The CDR3 is 16 residues long. After removal of 8 bases from V and 5 bases from J, the junction contained 19 bases not matched to a gene. The CDR3 protein is CSSHLAGAGEGETQYF. In nucleotides, the CDR3 is TGCAGTTCCCACTTGGCGGGAGCGGGGGAGGGGGAGACCCAGTACTTC.

This clonotype occurred a few times. The J gene is TRBJ2-7, the V gene TRBV19; 9 positions agree with TRBD1. CDR1 LNHDA and CDR2 SQIVND come from the germline V gene (reference sequence). This CDR3 spans 16 amino acids. Germline trimming cut 5 bases from V and 7 bases from J; bases unmatched to any gene: 15. The DNA of the CDR3 is TGTGCCAGTAGTTACCCGGGACAGGGTACGATCCGGGAGCAGTACTTC. As protein: CASSYPGQGTIREQYF.

J is TRBJ2-7 and V is TRBV4-1; TRBD1 agrees at 9 bases. The CDR3 has 15 amino acids. Germline V gives CDR1 MGHRA, CDR2 YSYEKL. After removal of 4 bases from V and 5 bases from J, the junction contained 9 bases not matched to a gene. For the CDR3, the DNA is TGCGCCAGCAGCCCACAGGGACAGGGTATCAACGAGCAGTACTTC. Encoded protein: CASSPQGQGINEQYF.

V and J are TRBV2 and TRBJ2-2, with D possibly being TRBD2 (5 bases). V lost 4 bases to trimming and J lost 7 bases, with 16 bases between them. CDR1 and CDR2 (germline): SNHLY, FYNNEI. This CDR3 spans 15 amino acids. The CDR3, as DNA: TGTGCCAGCAGTGCGGTGGGCGTGGGAGACGGGGAGCTGTTTTTT. Translation: CASSAVGVGDGELFF.

This clonotype was observed a handful of times. The chain is built from TRBV7-9 and TRBJ2-7, with 10 bases aligning to TRBD1. V dropped 3 bases and J dropped 3; count of bases not matched to a gene: 2. The CDR3 has 14 amino acids. The germline V gene has CDR1 SEHNR and CDR2 FQNEAQ (reference sequence). The CDR3 DNA reads TGTGCCAGCAGCTTTTGGACAGGGGGCTACGAGCAGTACTTC. Encoded protein: CASSFWTGGYEQYF.

This clonotype was seen more than once but under ten times. J is TRBJ1-2 and V is TRBV7-9, with D possibly TRBD1 on 5 matching bases. Germline CDR1 is SEHNR and CDR2 is FQNEAQ (reference sequence). V shed 5 bases and J shed 2 bases, with 12 bases lying between them. This CDR3 is 14 amino acids long. The CDR3 spells CASSLSGHNYGYTF. The CDR3 DNA sequence: TGTGCCAGCAGCCTATCTGGACACAACTATGGCTACACCTTC.

This clonotype has just one count. The chain recombines TRBV9 with TRBJ2-3; D gene unclear. V shed 0 bases and J shed 2 bases, with 19 bases lying between them. This CDR3 region has 18 residues. Per germline, CDR1 SGDLS and CDR2 YYNGEE. In DNA, the CDR3 is TGTGCCAGCAGCGTAGCCGACGGTTGGGCACCCATCACAGATACGCAGTATTTT. Its protein is CASSVADGWAPITDTQYF. The full variable domain, completed using reference TRBV9 and TRBJ2-3, is DSGVTQTPKHLITATGQRVTLRCSPRSGDLSVYWYQQSLDQGLQFLIQYYNGEERAKGNILERFSAQQFPDLHSELNLSSLELGDSALYFCASSVADGWAPITDTQYFGPGTRLTVL.

This clonotype appeared a few times. The V call is TRBV2, the J call TRBJ2-5; 9 bases map to TRBD2. Germline CDR1 reads SNHLY; CDR2 reads FYNNEI. Germline trimming cut 7 bases from V and 4 bases from J; bases unmatched to any gene: 13. CDR3 length: 16 amino acids. CDR3 protein: CASKEQPWREGETQYF. The CDR3, as DNA: TGTGCCAGCAAAGAGCAGCCGTGGCGGGAGGGAGAGACCCAGTACTTC.

This clonotype was seen more than once but under ten times. The chain has TRBV7-3 and TRBJ2-1, with TRBD1 identical over 7 bases. The V and J ends lost 5 bases and 2 bases, in that order; junction bases with no gene match: 6. This CDR3 contains 15 residues. The germline V gene encodes CDR1 SGHTA and CDR2 FQGTGA. The CDR3 nucleotides read TGTGCCAGCAGCGATGGGCAGGGGGCCTACAATGAGCAGTTCTTC. Protein product: CASSDGQGAYNEQFF.

This clonotype was seen more than once but under ten times. The V and J genes are TRBV4-1 and TRBJ2-1; no clear D. V lost 0 bases and J 8 bases, leaving 11 bases between the germline ends. The CDR3 extends over 14 amino acids. Germline-derived CDR1 and CDR2 are MGHRA and YSYEKL. CDR3 nucleotides: TGCGCCAGCAGCCAAGATAGCAGTTATCATGAGCAGTTCTTC. Protein sequence: CASSQDSSYHEQFF.

This chain's CDR3 is CASRSGLAQETQYF. CDR3 DNA: TGTGCCAGCAGATCGGGACTAGCGCAAGAGACCCAGTACTTC. The rearrangement links TRBV6-1 to TRBJ2-5; 10 nucleotides align to TRBD2. With 6 bases clipped from V and 2 bases from J, the junction kept 3 bases outside the gene matches. The CDR3 is 14 amino acids. CDR1 MNHNS and CDR2 SASEGT come from the germline V gene.

This clonotype occurred a few times. This rearrangement joins TRBV18 to TRBJ1-2; D not certain. The ends were cut back, 3 bases at V and 3 bases at J, with 11 bases in the middle. Germline lookup yields CDR1 KGHSH and CDR2 LQKENI. The length of the CDR3 is 14 residues. CDR3 region: CASSPSKEYYGYTF. For the CDR3, the DNA is TGTGCCAGCTCACCGTCTAAGGAGTACTATGGCTACACCTTC.

This clonotype was seen a few times. The gene calls are TRBV3-1 and TRBJ2-7; TRBD1 or TRBD2 may be the D gene (5 bases each). Germline V lookup: CDR1 LGHDT, CDR2 YNNKEL (reference sequence). Deletions cut 8 bases from V and 3 bases from J, with 14 bases between. CDR3 length equals 13 residues. CDR3 sequence: CASRQGPSYEQYF. CDR3 in DNA: TGTGCCAGCCGGCAGGGACCTAGCTACGAGCAGTACTTC.

The V and J genes are TRBV27 and TRBJ2-7; D may match TRBD1 or TRBD2 (5 bases each). V lost 2 bases and J 2 bases, leaving 13 bases between the germline ends. The germline V gene encodes CDR1 MNHEY and CDR2 SMNVEV (reference sequence). The length of the CDR3 is 15 residues. CDR3 sequence (DNA): TGTGCCAGCAGTTTACGAGGGGAAGGGCCCTACGAGCAGTACTTC. This codes for CASSLRGEGPYEQYF.

Ten or more counts support this clonotype. The rearrangement uses TRBV12-3 or TRBV12-4 and TRBJ1-1; TRBD1 agrees at 7 bases. There are 14 residues in the CDR3. J lost 2 bases, V lost 6 bases, and 6 bases had no gene match. CDR3 DNA sequence: TGTGCCAGCAGCTTCAGACAGGGTAACACTGAAGCTTTCTTT. It encodes CASSFRQGNTEAFF.

The chain links TRBV4-2 to TRBJ2-7; 7 positions agree with TRBD2. V was clipped by 2 bases and J by 0 bases; unmatched bases: 7. CDR1 and CDR2 (germline): LGHNA, YNFKEQ. This CDR3 spans 16 amino acids. The CDR3 nucleotides read TGTGCCAGCAGCCAATCGTGGACGGGAGGCTCCTACGAGCAGTACTTC. Its protein product is CASSQSWTGGSYEQYF.

The chain carries TRBV11-2 and TRBJ2-7; unclear D gene. Germline CDR1 reads SGHAT; CDR2 reads FQNNGV. The CDR3 consists of 14 residues. V was pared by 6 bases and J by 6 bases, with 18 bases between. The CDR3 protein is CASRDGFTRIEQYF. DNA of the CDR3: TGTGCCAGCAGGGATGGGTTTACCCGTATCGAGCAGTACTTC.

The rearrangement links TRBV10-3 to TRBJ1-1; no reliable D call. The germline V gene encodes CDR1 ENHRY and CDR2 SYGVKD. This CDR3 contains 13 residues. V was trimmed by 6 bases and J by 4 bases, leaving 12 bases between them. CDR3 in DNA: TGTGCCATCAGAGGGAGCAGGACCACTGAAGCTTTCTTT. Translation: CAIRGSRTTEAFF.

For the CDR3, the DNA is TGTGCCAGCAGCTCGGACCATGGGACTGAAGCTTTCTTT. Translated, it gives CASSSDHGTEAFF. V gene TRBV7-9 combines with J gene TRBJ1-1; no clear D gene. The CDR3 is 13 amino acids. CDR1 and CDR2 from the germline V gene are SEHNR and FQNEAQ (reference sequence). Trimming shortened V by 4 bases and J by 5 bases, and 11 bases separated the two germline ends.

This rearrangement joins TRBV15 to TRBJ2-5, with 7 bases lining up with TRBD1. Losses at the gene ends were 0 bases for V and 1 base for J; bases not matched to a gene: 2. The CDR3 length is 15 residues. The germline V gene has CDR1 LNHNV and CDR2 YYDKDF (reference sequence). The DNA for the CDR3 is TGTGCCACCAGCAGAGATCCAGGGGGCCAAGAGACCCAGTACTTC. Encoded protein: CATSRDPGGQETQYF.